The rows below give T cell receptor beta chains drawn from one sample of a study of control samples from healthy donors and cancer patients. Clones were read by immunoSEQ multiplex PCR, and TCRdb kept only the in-frame ones, dropping some. This table has 140,000 to 150,000 clones, roughly 93% appearing once. The sequencing sample was made of blood. All receptors derive from a man in his late teens or twenties in good health. Both conserved end residues are part of each CDR3. The D gene is left open where the match is weak. The size of a clone is reported for some rows only, either as once, few or many, or as a class for expanded clones.

NA	TRBV21-1	NA	TRBJ1-1	TGTGCCAACAAACAGGGGGGGAAAACTGAAGCTTTCTTT	CANKQGGKTEAFF
NA	TRBV29-1	TRBD1	TRBJ2-3	TGCAGCGTTGAGGACAGGAGCAGCACAGATACGCAGTATTTT	CSVEDRSSTDTQYF
once	TRBV2	NA	TRBJ1-6	TGTGCCAGCAGTGAAGCGCGGGGCGAGGGTAATTCACCCCTCCACTTT	CASSEARGEGNSPLHF
NA	TRBV9	NA	TRBJ1-1	TGTGCCAGCAGCACGCAAGGAGGCACTGAAGCTTTCTTT	CASSTQGGTEAFF
NA	TRBV5-1	NA	TRBJ1-1	TGCGCCAGCAGCTTGGTTGGCGTTGGCCTGAACACTGAAGCTTTCTTT	CASSLVGVGLNTEAFF
NA	TRBV7-9	TRBD2	TRBJ2-2	TGTGCCAGCAGCTTGCTGACTAGCGGGACCGGGGAGCTGTTTTTT	CASSLLTSGTGELFF
NA	TRBV6-6	TRBD1	TRBJ1-6	TGTGCCAGCAGTTATTTTCCGACAGGGGCGAATTCACCCCTCCACTTT	CASSYFPTGANSPLHF
NA	TRBV19	TRBD1	TRBJ1-1	TGTGCCAGTTTCTCGGGACAGGGCCTGAACACTGAAGCTTTCTTT	CASFSGQGLNTEAFF
NA	TRBV5-4	NA	TRBJ2-1	TGTGCCAGCGTCGGCTACAATGAGCAGTTCTTC	CASVGYNEQFF
once	TRBV4-1	NA	TRBJ1-1	TGCGCCAGCAGCCACAACCTGGCGGGGGCCGAGGCTGAAGCTTTCTTT	CASSHNLAGAEAEAFF
NA	TRBV7-2	TRBD2	TRBJ2-7	TGTGCCAGTACTGACATTTCGGTCGGGACTAGTTTAGAAGAGCAGTACTTC	CASTDISVGTSLEEQYF
NA	TRBV6-2/TRBV6-3	NA	TRBJ2-7	TGTGCCAGCAGTACCTCCTACGAGCAGTACTTC	CASSTSYEQYF
NA	TRBV3-1/TRBV3-2	NA	TRBJ1-1	TGTGCCAGCAGCGAACCTTTTGGGGGTTCTACTGAAGCTTTCTTT	CASSEPFGGSTEAFF
NA	TRBV7-2	NA	TRBJ1-6	TGTGCCAGCAGCTTATCCCTCGACAAGAAGGGCTATAATTCACCCCTCCACTTT	CASSLSLDKKGYNSPLHF
NA	TRBV3-1/TRBV3-2	NA	TRBJ2-7	TGTGCCAGCAGCCAAGGGCCCTACGAGCAGTACTTC	CASSQGPYEQYF
NA	TRBV3-1/TRBV3-2	NA	TRBJ2-2	TGTGCCACTCAGGGTGTCCGGGAGCTGTTTTTT	CATQGVRELFF
once	TRBV5-6	NA	TRBJ1-2	TGTGCCAGCACCCCATCTCTCGAGGTCCGGAAGGGCTACACCTTC	CASTPSLEVRKGYTF
NA	TRBV30	TRBD1	TRBJ1-1	TGTGCCTGGAGTGTCAGGGACAGCACTGAAGCTTTCTTT	CAWSVRDSTEAFF
NA	TRBV2	NA	TRBJ2-1	TGTGCCAGCAGGATCCACGAAGCTGAGCAGTTCTTC	CASRIHEAEQFF
NA	TRBV28	NA	TRBJ1-3	TGTGCCAGCAGTACAACCGGGGATATGATTCCCGGGACCACCATATATTTT	CASSTTGDMIPGTTIYF
NA	TRBV5-8	TRBD1	TRBJ2-1	TGTGCCAGCAGCCCCGGGACAGGGGAGGAGGAGCAGTTCTTC	CASSPGTGEEEQFF
NA	TRBV19	TRBD2	TRBJ2-5	TGTGCCAGTAGTATCGATAGCGGGAGCCAGACCCAGTACTTC	CASSIDSGSQTQYF
NA	TRBV6-6	NA	TRBJ1-1	TGTGCCAGCGGCTACAGCGCTTACACTGAAGCTTTCTTT	CASGYSAYTEAFF
few	TRBV14	TRBD1	TRBJ1-1	TGTGCCAGCAGCCAATCACCAGGGGGGGACAACACTGAAGCTTTCTTT	CASSQSPGGDNTEAFF
NA	TRBV5-6	NA	TRBJ2-5	TGTGCCAGCAGCTTCGGAGGCTTGGGGACCCAGTACTTC	CASSFGGLGTQYF
NA	TRBV5-6	NA	TRBJ1-1	TGTGCCAGCAGCTTATACGGACCGAACACTGAAGCTTTCTTT	CASSLYGPNTEAFF
NA	TRBV10-3	NA	TRBJ2-3	TGTGCCATCATGAGGGGGGGGCAAGATACGCAGTATTTT	CAIMRGGQDTQYF
NA	TRBV19	NA	TRBJ1-5	TGTGCCAGTAGCCAGACAGATCAGCCCCAGCATTTT	CASSQTDQPQHF
many	TRBV4-3	TRBD2	TRBJ2-1	TGCGCCAGCAGCCAAGGGCCCAGCGGGAGGGACAATGAGCAGTTCTTC	CASSQGPSGRDNEQFF
NA	TRBV6-5	NA	TRBJ2-3	TGTGCCAGCAGCGACCAACCCCTATACACAGATACGCAGTATTTT	CASSDQPLYTDTQYF
once	TRBV5-1	NA	TRBJ1-5	TGCGCCAGCAGCCTGGGGGGAGGGCCCCAGCATTTT	CASSLGGGPQHF
NA	TRBV29-1	TRBD1	TRBJ2-7	TGCAGCGTTGAACAACAGGGGGCTTCTGTCGAGCAGTACTTC	CSVEQQGASVEQYF
NA	TRBV6-5	NA	TRBJ1-1	TGTGCCAGCTTTCGTGGAAGGACTGAAGCTTTCTTT	CASFRGRTEAFF
NA	TRBV4-3	NA	TRBJ1-1	TGCGCCAGCAGCCCCCGAGAGGGTTCTGAAGCTTTCTTT	CASSPREGSEAFF
NA	TRBV6-2/TRBV6-3	TRBD1	TRBJ1-2	TGTGCCAGCAGTGGACAGGGTTTATATGGCTACACCTTC	CASSGQGLYGYTF
NA	TRBV4-3	NA	TRBJ2-7	TGCGCCAGCAGCCAAGATAATCTAAGCGGCGAGCAGTACTTC	CASSQDNLSGEQYF
NA	TRBV3-1/TRBV3-2	NA	TRBJ2-2	TGTGCCAGCAGCCAATTAGGAAACCCTAAGGACACCGGGGAGCTGTTTTTT	CASSQLGNPKDTGELFF
NA	TRBV7-3	NA	TRBJ2-1	TGTGCCAGCAGCTTAAGGGGACCCAATGCCCCCTACAATGAGCAGTTCTTC	CASSLRGPNAPYNEQFF
NA	TRBV7-9	NA	TRBJ1-1	TGTGCCAGCAGCTTAGCTCTGGGGGTCCCCGAAGCTTTCTTT	CASSLALGVPEAFF
NA	TRBV19	TRBD1	TRBJ2-7	TGTGCCAGTAGGGACAGGTGGGGCGAGCAGTACTTC	CASRDRWGEQYF